Described below is a single T cell receptor (beta chain) sequence and its context. These data belong to a study of blood T cell repertoires in COVID-19. Looking at the study overall: Samples of COVID-19 (acute and convalescent) were obtained from the United States, Italy and Spain.

Clones were sequenced by immunoSEQ multiplex PCR, and TCRdb holds only the in-frame ones, with some missing. Altogether over 85,000 clones are present, approximately 90% being singletons, with the ten largest covering around 2.3%. The sample taken for sequencing was peripheral blood. The source is a human donor with active COVID-19. The donor label of this sample is uncertain.

CDR3 loop: CASSGGSGVNTDTQYF. The DNA for the CDR3 is TGTGCCAGCAGTGGAGGTAGCGGGGTAAACACAGATACGCAGTATTTT. The rearrangement links TRBV25-1 to TRBJ2-3, with 8 bases aligning to TRBD2. Germline V gene data show CDR1 as MGHDK and CDR2 as SYGVNS. Losses at the gene ends were 4 bases for V and 2 bases for J; bases not matched to a gene: 8. This CDR3 is 16 amino acids long.